The 26 T cell receptor beta chains listed next were all sequenced from one sample in a study of OX40 agonist ivuxolimab in advanced cancers. Using immunoSEQ multiplex PCR, the repertoire was profiled, and TCRdb retains in-frame clones only, with some absent. The sample has 55,000 to 80,000 clones, about 88% seen once. The sequencing used CD4+ or CD8+ T cells sorted from blood, collected in a trial of the OX40 agonist ivuxolimab. Receptors were obtained from an adult with an advanced solid tumor such as melanoma, head and neck, liver or kidney cancer.

The rearrangement joins TRBV11-2 to TRBJ2-3; 9 nucleotides match TRBD2. The CDR3 covers 15 residues. V shed 5 bases, J shed 4 bases, and the junction held 7 bases outside the gene matches. CDR1 SGHAT and CDR2 FQNNGV come from the germline V gene. CDR3 amino acids: CASSKLAGAPDTQYF. CDR3 coding DNA: TGTGCCAGCAGCAAATTAGCGGGAGCCCCAGATACGCAGTATTTT.

CDR3 in DNA: TGTGCCAGCAGCCACGACCCGGGGTCGAATCAGCCCCAGCATTTT. Protein sequence: CASSHDPGSNQPQHF. The chain is built from TRBV11-2 and TRBJ1-5; D call uncertain. V gave up 5 bases and J gave up 4 bases, with 15 bases separating them. The CDR3 runs 15 residues. Per germline, CDR1 SGHAT and CDR2 FQNNGV.

V is TRBV9 and J is TRBJ1-5, with a possible D match to TRBD1 (5 bases). The germline CDR1 and CDR2 sequences are SGDLS and YYNGEE. The V end lost 2 bases, the J end lost 3 bases, and 9 bases lay between the germline ends. CDR3 length: 14 amino acids. The CDR3: CASSVGTDNQPQHF. CDR3 nucleotide sequence: TGTGCCAGCAGCGTCGGGACGGACAATCAGCCCCAGCATTTT.

The rearrangement joins TRBV7-9 to TRBJ2-3, with D perhaps TRBD1 (6 bases). Germline V gene lookup returns CDR1 SEHNR and CDR2 FQNEAQ (reference sequence). The CDR3 length is 17 residues. Deletions cut 1 base from V and 3 bases from J, with 17 bases between. In nucleotides, the CDR3 is TGTGCCAGCAGCTTAGGAGTAGGGGGTGAAGGTACAGATACGCAGTATTTT. Protein sequence: CASSLGVGGEGTDTQYF.

This clone was counted a few times. V is TRBV5-1 and J is TRBJ1-1; no clear D gene. This CDR3 is 13 amino acids long. Trimming took off 7 bases at V and 1 base at J, with 11 bases between the two ends. Germline CDR1 SGHRS, CDR2 YFSETQ. The CDR3 spells CASLLEPNTEAFF. Written as DNA, the CDR3 is TGCGCCAGCCTATTGGAACCGAACACTGAAGCTTTCTTT. The full variable domain, completed using reference TRBV5-1 and TRBJ1-1, is KAGVTQTPRYLIKTRGQQVTLSCSPISGHRSVSWYQQTPGQGLQFLFEYFSETQRNKGNFPGRFSGRQFSNSRSEMNVSTLELGDSALYLCASLLEPNTEAFFGQGTRLTVV.

The gene calls are TRBV6-5 and TRBJ2-5; 10 bases line up with TRBD2. Trimming cost V 8 bases and J 10 bases; bases outside gene matches: 16. The germline CDR1 and CDR2 sequences are MNHEY and SVGAGI. This CDR3 region has 15 residues. This CDR3 reads CASGLAGASTGGQYF. CDR3 sequence (DNA): TGTGCCAGCGGGCTAGCGGGGGCTTCCACGGGGGGCCAGTACTTC.

The genes are TRBV30 and TRBJ1-5; 8 bases line up with TRBD1. This CDR3 region has 15 residues. V gave up 2 bases and J gave up 4 bases; unmatched junction bases: 7. Germline CDR1 GTSNPN, CDR2 SVGIG (reference sequence). This CDR3 reads CAWSLTGAWNQPQHF. DNA of the CDR3: TGTGCCTGGAGTCTGACAGGGGCCTGGAATCAGCCCCAGCATTTT.

This chain joins TRBV7-3 and TRBJ2-2; D is ambiguous. CDR3 length equals 14 residues. The germline CDR1 and CDR2 sequences are SGHTA and FQGTGA. The V end was cut by 2 bases, the J end by 4 bases, with 8 bases between. Here the CDR3 DNA reads TGTGCCAGCAGCTTACTACCGAGCACCGGGGAGCTGTTTTTT. Its translation is CASSLLPSTGELFF.

This clone was found once. The chain joins TRBV9 to TRBJ1-1, with unresolved D. Germline V gene lookup returns CDR1 SGDLS and CDR2 YYNGEE. The CDR3 consists of 16 residues. Trimming stripped 2 bases from V and 1 base from J, with 15 bases between. CDR3 protein: CASSVRVAASNTEAFF. In DNA, the CDR3 is TGTGCCAGCAGCGTGAGGGTCGCGGCGTCGAACACTGAAGCTTTCTTT.

This chain joins TRBV10-3 and TRBJ2-7; D is tentatively TRBD1 or TRBD2 (5 bases each). This CDR3 has 15 amino acids. Deletions cut 6 bases from V and 1 base from J, with 16 bases between. Looked up from germline, CDR1 is ENHRY and CDR2 is SYGVKD. The CDR3 spells CAIRGDSYTSYEQYF. The CDR3 DNA sequence: TGTGCCATCAGGGGAGACAGTTATACGTCCTACGAGCAGTACTTC.

The chain uses TRBV7-9 and TRBJ1-4; D possibly corresponds to TRBD1 (6 bases). V was clipped by 5 bases and J by 7 bases, with 11 bases between them. The CDR3 runs 13 residues. The germline gives CDR1 SEHNR, CDR2 FQNEAQ (reference sequence). The CDR3 protein is CASSPGGSEKLFF. The CDR3 coding sequence is TGTGCCAGCAGCCCGGGGGGCAGTGAAAAACTGTTTTTT. The full variable domain, with the rest looked up from reference TRBV7-9 and TRBJ1-4, is DTGVSQNPRHKITKRGQNVTFRCDPISEHNRLYWYRQTLGQGPEFLTYFQNEAQLEKSRLLSDRFSAERPKGSFSTLEIQRTEQGDSAMYLCASSPGGSEKLFFGSGTQLSVL.

V usage is TRBV30 and J usage is TRBJ2-7; 11 bases line up with TRBD2. The CDR3 is 17 residues long. V gave up 7 bases and J gave up 2 bases; unmatched junction bases: 16. Germline lookup yields CDR1 GTSNPN and CDR2 SVGIG (reference sequence). CDR3 coding DNA: TGTGCCTCCCTCGAGGGCCCCGGGACTAGCGGTACCTACGAGCAGTACTTC. Translating it yields CASLEGPGTSGTYEQYF. The entire variable domain, with the rest obtained from reference TRBV30 and TRBJ2-7, is as follows: SQTIHQWPATLVQPVGSPLSLECTVEGTSNPNLYWYRQAAGRGLQLLFYSVGIGQISSEVPQNLSASRPQDRQFILSSKKLLLSDSGFYLCASLEGPGTSGTYEQYFGPGTRLTVT.

This clone has a single count. The J gene is TRBJ2-5, the V gene TRBV7-3; perhaps D is TRBD1 or TRBD2 (5 bases each). V lost 5 bases and J lost 0, with 13 bases in between. The germline V gene encodes CDR1 SGHTA and CDR2 FQGTGA. The CDR3 is 15 amino acids. The CDR3 bases are TGTGCCAGCAGCCCACGGGACCGAGACCAAGAGACCCAGTACTTC. Protein: CASSPRDRDQETQYF. The complete variable domain, with remaining parts taken from reference TRBV7-3 and TRBJ2-5, reads GAGVSQTPSNKVTEKGKYVELRCDPISGHTALYWYRQSLGQGPEFLIYFQGTGAADDSGLPNDRFFAVRPEGSVSTLKIQRTERGDSAVYLCASSPRDRDQETQYFGPGTRLLVL.

The chain couples TRBV5-4 to TRBJ1-1, with D possibly being TRBD1 (5 bases). The germline V gene has CDR1 SGHNT and CDR2 YYREEE (reference sequence). This CDR3 region has 15 residues. Trimming removed 3 bases from V and 7 bases from J, with 19 bases in between. The CDR3 DNA is TGTGCCAGCAGCTCCCCTGGGGCCACGGGAAGTGAAGCTTTCTTT. It is translated as CASSSPGATGSEAFF.

The chain has TRBV30 and TRBJ2-7; D remains ambiguous. The CDR3 length is 13 residues. Trimming shortened V by 0 bases and J by 5 bases, and 11 bases separated the two germline ends. The germline V gene encodes CDR1 GTSNPN and CDR2 SVGIG (reference sequence). CDR3 bases: TGTGCCTGGAGTGTACGGAACTCTGACGAGCAGTACTTC. Translated, it gives CAWSVRNSDEQYF.

The chain joins TRBV6-5 to TRBJ1-1; no definite D call. This CDR3 contains 13 residues. Germline lookup yields CDR1 MNHEY and CDR2 SVGAGI. V gave up 4 bases and J gave up 2 bases, with 8 bases separating them. The CDR3 DNA sequence: TGTGCCAGCAGTTCACCCGTAAACACTGAAGCTTTCTTT. This translates into CASSSPVNTEAFF.

The gene calls are TRBV4-1 and TRBJ2-7; TRBD1 aligns across 8 bases. J gave up 3 bases and V 1 base, and 14 bases lay outside the gene matches. CDR3 length: 18 amino acids. The germline V gene has CDR1 MGHRA and CDR2 YSYEKL. The CDR3 DNA reads TGCGCCAGCAGCCAAGGGGAAGACAGGGGAAAAACTAACTACGAGCAGTACTTC. The encoded protein is CASSQGEDRGKTNYEQYF.

The chain carries TRBV29-1 and TRBJ2-5; D not resolved. The CDR3 spans 12 residues. Germline lookup yields CDR1 SQVTM and CDR2 ANQGSEA. Trimming removed 3 bases at V and 5 bases at J, with 10 bases between. The CDR3: CSVDRRPETQYF. CDR3 DNA sequence: TGCAGCGTTGATAGACGGCCGGAGACCCAGTACTTC.

This rearrangement joins TRBV11-3 to TRBJ2-3; TRBD1 is a possible D gene (6 bases). Trimming left V 3 bases short and J 3 bases short, with 7 bases between. This CDR3 is 13 amino acids long. Germline V gene data show CDR1 as SGHNT and CDR2 as YENEEA. CDR3 in DNA: TGTGCCAGCAGCTTCCAGGGGACAGATACGCAGTATTTT. It yields the protein CASSFQGTDTQYF. Full variable domain (rest looked up from reference TRBV11-3 and TRBJ2-3): EAGVVQSPRYKIIEKKQPVAFWCNPISGHNTLYWYLQNLGQGPELLIRYENEEAVDDSQLPKDRFSAERLKGVDSTLKIQPAELGDSAVYLCASSFQGTDTQYFGPGTRLTVL.

V and J are TRBV7-6 and TRBJ1-5; 10 bases agree with TRBD1. J was trimmed by 9 bases and V by 6 bases; bases with no gene match: 14. The CDR3 contains 16 residues. Germline-derived CDR1 and CDR2 are SGHVS and FNYEAQ. In nucleotides, the CDR3 is TGTGCCAGCAGTCTTGGACAGGGGGAGATTGGAGGGCCCCAGCATTTT. Residues: CASSLGQGEIGGPQHF. Variable domain in full (rest from reference TRBV7-6 and TRBJ1-5): GAGVSQSPRYKVTKRGQDVALRCDPISGHVSLYWYRQALGQGPEFLTYFNYEAQQDKSGLPNDRFSAERPEGSISTLTIQRTEQRDSAMYRCASSLGQGEIGGPQHFGDGTRLSIL.

The rearrangement links TRBV6-5 to TRBJ2-7; D might be TRBD1 (6 bases). With 0 bases removed from V and 2 bases from J, the gap between germline ends came to 8 bases. This CDR3 has 14 residues. The germline gives CDR1 MNHEY, CDR2 SVGAGI. The CDR3 loop is CASSYSWGPYEQYF. CDR3 nucleotides: TGTGCCAGCAGTTACTCCTGGGGGCCCTACGAGCAGTACTTC.

This chain joins TRBV5-1 and TRBJ2-3, with TRBD2 matching 8 bases. Trimming cost V 5 bases and J 11 bases; bases outside gene matches: 19. Germline loops: CDR1 SGHRS, CDR2 YFSETQ. The CDR3 runs 16 residues. CDR3 region: CASRLADAAGGQGQYF. The CDR3 DNA reads TGCGCCAGCAGACTAGCGGACGCGGCGGGGGGTCAGGGGCAGTATTTT.

The chain uses TRBV11-2 and TRBJ1-5; 8 bases are shared with TRBD1. The CDR3 has 15 residues. V lost 4 bases to trimming and J lost 5 bases; unmatched junction nucleotides: 7. CDR1 is SGHAT, CDR2 FQNNGV, per germline. For the CDR3, the DNA is TGTGCCAGCAGCTCCTGGACAGGGTCGGATCAGCCCCAGCATTTT. Amino acids: CASSSWTGSDQPQHF.

This clone was picked up one time. This chain joins TRBV19 and TRBJ1-4, with unresolved D. Looked up from germline, CDR1 is LNHDA and CDR2 is SQIVND (reference sequence). The V end was cut by 3 bases, the J end by 4 bases, with 12 bases between. This CDR3 has 15 residues. This CDR3 reads CASSIKRIHNEKLFF. As DNA, the CDR3 is TGTGCCAGTAGTATTAAGAGGATCCATAATGAAAAACTGTTTTTT.

This chain uses TRBV5-1 with TRBJ2-1; 8 nucleotides line up with TRBD2. CDR1 and CDR2 from the germline V gene are SGHRS and YFSETQ. This CDR3 contains 15 residues. With V trimmed by 7 bases and J by 7 bases, 13 bases remained unmatched. The CDR3 DNA sequence: TGCGCCAGCGTCCAAGGCGGGGGGCCTGGGAATGAGCAGTTCTTC. Its translation: CASVQGGGPGNEQFF. The whole variable domain, remainder taken from reference TRBV5-1 and TRBJ2-1, is KAGVTQTPRYLIKTRGQQVTLSCSPISGHRSVSWYQQTPGQGLQFLFEYFSETQRNKGNFPGRFSGRQFSNSRSEMNVSTLELGDSALYLCASVQGGGPGNEQFFGPGTRLTVL.

The CDR3 protein is CAGCSGTGGYNEQFF. DNA of the CDR3: TGTGCCGGTTGCTCCGGGACAGGGGGTTACAATGAGCAGTTCTTC. This chain connects TRBV6-1 to TRBJ2-1, with TRBD1 identical over 11 bases. The V gene end was trimmed by 11 bases and the J gene end by 4 bases; junction bases not matched to a gene: 10. There are 15 residues in the CDR3. Germline V gene sequence: CDR1 MNHNS, CDR2 SASEGT.